This passage covers 30 T cell receptor beta chains from one sample sequenced in a study of preoperative IRX-2 immunotherapy in early breast cancer. Treatment in this sample: preoperative locoregional IRX-2 cytokine immunotherapy. Assay used: immunoSEQ multiplex PCR; TCRdb lists only in-frame clones, some missing. This sample yields roughly 24,000 clones, of which about 95% are seen a single time; 15% to 20% belongs to the top ten. Here the sequenced sample was tumor tissue, taken after IRX-2 immunotherapy. The receptors stem from a human donor with breast cancer.

The chain couples TRBV11-3 to TRBJ2-3, with D unresolved. CDR1 is SGHNT and CDR2 is YENEEA in the germline V gene. This CDR3 is 12 amino acids long. V was trimmed by 5 bases and J by 7 bases, leaving 10 bases between them. The CDR3 loop is CASSGNSYTQYF. In nucleotides, the CDR3 is TGTGCCAGCAGCGGTAACAGCTATACGCAGTATTTT. The whole variable domain, remainder taken from reference TRBV11-3 and TRBJ2-3, is EAGVVQSPRYKIIEKKQPVAFWCNPISGHNTLYWYLQNLGQGPELLIRYENEEAVDDSQLPKDRFSAERLKGVDSTLKIQPAELGDSAVYLCASSGNSYTQYFGPGTRLTVL.

The rearrangement joins TRBV18 to TRBJ1-1; TRBD1 aligns across 7 bases. The J segment lost 9 bases and the V segment lost 2 bases, leaving 24 bases of the junction unmatched. Germline V gene data show CDR1 as KGHSH and CDR2 as LQKENI. CDR3 size: 19 residues. The CDR3, as DNA: TGTGCCAGCTCACCAGAATGGGGAAAGGCCAGGGGGTCCCCTAACAAAGCTTTCTTT. Protein: CASSPEWGKARGSPNKAFF.

The genes are TRBV6-5 and TRBJ2-5; the D gene is possibly TRBD2 (5 bases). V dropped 4 bases and J dropped 7 bases, with 19 bases sitting between them. Germline loops: CDR1 MNHEY, CDR2 SVGAGI. The CDR3 sequence is 15 residues long. CDR3 region: CASSLGMVGRGTQYF. The CDR3 region has the DNA TGTGCCAGCAGTTTGGGGATGGTCGGACGGGGGACCCAGTACTTC.

The chain has TRBV4-1 and TRBJ2-7, with 7 bases identical to TRBD1. This CDR3 contains 16 residues. CDR1 is MGHRA and CDR2 is YSYEKL in the germline V gene. The V gene end was trimmed by 0 bases and the J gene end by 2 bases; junction bases not matched to a gene: 7. CDR3 in DNA: TGCGCCAGCAGCCAAGATAGGGGGCAGATCCCCTACGAGCAGTACTTC. It yields the protein CASSQDRGQIPYEQYF.

This sequence joins TRBV7-2 and TRBJ2-7; D is uncertain. The V end lost 5 bases, the J end lost 4 bases, and 12 bases lay between the germline ends. Germline V gene lookup returns CDR1 SGHTA and CDR2 FQGNSA. The CDR3 is 13 amino acids. This chain's CDR3 is CASSHSSGYEQYF. The CDR3 region has the DNA TGTGCCAGCAGCCATAGTAGTGGGTACGAGCAGTACTTC.

The V gene is TRBV1, the J gene TRBJ1-5; the D call in the table, TRBD1, was not verified against the DNA. TRBV1 is annotated as a pseudogene. This CDR3 comprises 22 residues. The CDR3 sequence is CTSSRRQGKFATEGYSNQPQHF. The CDR3 nucleotides are TGCACCAGCAGCAGAAGACAGGGTAAATTTGCAACGGAAGGGTATAGCAATCAGCCCCAGCATTTT.

In regard to this clone: At one end the junction does not follow the germline gene, possibly because of a read error. The CDR3 here is CASSHPHRVNNSPPHF. The CDR3 DNA reads TGTGCCAGCAGCCACCCTCACAGGGTGAATAATTCACCCCCCCACTTT. The chain combines TRBV11-2 with TRBJ1-6; D is perhaps TRBD1 (6 bases). The CDR3 totals 16 residues. Germline V gene lookup returns CDR1 SGHAT and CDR2 FQNNGV.

This clone was detected once. This sequence joins TRBV7-8 and TRBJ1-2; D gene ambiguous. Germline assignment: CDR1 SGHVS and CDR2 FQNEAQ. V was clipped by 0 bases and J by 1 base, with 6 bases between them. The CDR3 has 14 residues. CDR3 DNA: TGTGCCAGCAGCTTAGCTGGCAGTAACTATGGCTACACCTTC. It encodes CASSLAGSNYGYTF.

The chain joins TRBV27 to TRBJ1-2, with TRBD1 matching 8 bases. After removal of 4 bases from V and 8 bases from J, the junction contained 9 bases not matched to a gene. Germline assignment: CDR1 MNHEY and CDR2 SMNVEV (reference sequence). This CDR3 is built from 14 residues. CDR3 protein: CASSSPGGAIGYTF. The CDR3 DNA is TGTGCCAGCAGTTCCCCAGGGGGCGCGATCGGCTACACCTTC.

This clone was observed a single time. This chain uses TRBV28 with TRBJ2-7, with D hard to call. This CDR3 is 13 amino acids long. Trimming shortened V by 4 bases and J by 1 base, and 8 bases separated the two germline ends. Germline CDR1 and CDR2: MDHEN and SYDVKM. CDR3 protein: CASSSPTSYEQYF. CDR3 nucleotides: TGTGCCAGCAGTTCCCCGACGTCCTACGAGCAGTACTTC.

This clone has only one observation. The junction departs from germline at one end; a sequencing error may be responsible. The chain uses TRBV5-1 and TRBJ2-7; D not certain. CDR3 length: 14 amino acids. Germline V gene lookup returns CDR1 SGHRS and CDR2 YFSETQ. CDR3 region: CASSLAWSSYVQYF. The CDR3, as DNA: TGCGCCAGCAGCTTGGCCTGGAGCTCCTACGTGCAGTACTTC.

About this clone itself: A junction end diverges from the germline sequence, so it may reflect a read error. The V gene is TRBV7-8, the J gene TRBJ1-2; D is uncertain. Germline CDR1 is SGHVS and CDR2 is FQNEAQ. CDR3 length: 11 amino acids. The CDR3 is CASSLGANLLF. CDR3 coding DNA: TGTGCCAGCAGCTTAGGGGCTAATCTCCTCTTC.

This clone has only one observation. The chain carries TRBV15 and TRBJ2-3; perhaps TRBD2 as D (6 bases). The CDR3 loop spans 15 amino acids. Trimming took 4 bases from V and 3 from J, leaving 14 bases between them. Looked up from germline, CDR1 is LNHNV and CDR2 is YYDKDF (reference sequence). DNA of the CDR3: TGTGCCACCAGCACGCCTGTAGGAGGGACAGATACGCAGTATTTT. This gives the protein CATSTPVGGTDTQYF.

The chain carries TRBV30 and TRBJ2-1; weak D call: TRBD1 (5 bases). Germline V gene data show CDR1 as GTSNPN and CDR2 as SVGIG (reference sequence). Trimming took 6 bases from V and 9 from J, leaving 12 bases between them. This CDR3 comprises 11 residues. CDR3 bases: TGTGCCTGTAATCTAAGGGGTGAGCAGTTCTTC. This gives the protein CACNLRGEQFF.

The rearrangement joins TRBV21-1 to TRBJ2-2; the tabulated D call, TRBD2, remains unverified against the DNA. TRBV21-1 is classified as a pseudogene. The CDR3 spans 24 residues. Written as DNA, the CDR3 is TGTGCCAGCAGCAAAGGATGGGGCGGGAAGGAGGAACGGCTAGCGGGGGGACTCACCGGGGAGCTGTTTTTT. Its protein product is CASSKGWGGKEERLAGGLTGELFF.

The V and J genes are TRBV6-1 and TRBJ2-7; D gene unclear. V lost 5 bases and J 4 bases, leaving 9 bases between the germline ends. This CDR3 contains 12 residues. The germline V gene has CDR1 MNHNS and CDR2 SASEGT. The DNA of the CDR3 is TGTGCCAGCAGTCCCCGGCGGTACGAGCAGTACTTC. This sequence encodes CASSPRRYEQYF.

This rearrangement joins TRBV7-8 to TRBJ1-1, with 8 bases matching TRBD1. CDR1 and CDR2 from the germline V gene are SGHVS and FQNEAQ. Germline trimming cut 2 bases from V and 11 bases from J; bases unmatched to any gene: 4. The CDR3 sequence is 12 residues long. This chain's CDR3 is CASSLTRQGAFF. Here the CDR3 DNA reads TGTGCCAGCAGCTTAACTAGACAGGGGGCTTTCTTT.

The chain has TRBV27 and TRBJ1-4, with no clear D. The CDR3 totals 14 residues. CDR1 is MNHEY, CDR2 SMNVEV, per germline (reference sequence). V lost 6 bases and J 0 bases, leaving 8 bases between the germline ends. The CDR3 DNA reads as TGTGCCAGCAGGGATACCGCAACTAATGAAAAACTGTTTTTT. Translation: CASRDTATNEKLFF.

The chain has TRBV30 and TRBJ2-1; 9 positions agree with TRBD2. This CDR3 has 14 amino acids. Germline lookup yields CDR1 GTSNPN and CDR2 SVGIG (reference sequence). The ends lost 2 bases at V and 5 bases at J; junction bases unmatched: 4. This CDR3 is CAWSSAGGHNEQFF. The CDR3 DNA sequence: TGTGCCTGGAGTTCAGCGGGAGGCCACAATGAGCAGTTCTTC.

The chain combines TRBV7-3 with TRBJ2-7, with 7 nucleotides matching TRBD1. The CDR3 covers 15 residues. Unmatched junction bases numbered 9, after V lost 0 bases and J lost 7 bases. Germline V gene lookup returns CDR1 SGHTA and CDR2 FQGTGA. CDR3 nucleotide sequence: TGTGCCAGCAGCTTAACGCCGACAGGGATGGGGGAGCAGTACTTC. It specifies CASSLTPTGMGEQYF.

This clone was found once. This chain links TRBV10-1 with TRBJ2-6, with 8 bases fitting TRBD1. This CDR3 has 17 residues. Germline CDR1 WNHNN, CDR2 SYGVQD (reference sequence). V shed 5 bases, J shed 4 bases, and the junction held 10 bases outside the gene matches. The CDR3 reads CASSPGQGRTGANVLTF. DNA for the CDR3: TGCGCCAGCAGTCCAGGACAGGGTAGAACCGGGGCCAACGTCCTGACTTTC.

This clone was counted a few times. J is TRBJ1-5 and V is TRBV2; TRBD1 aligns across 8 bases. V trimming: 3 bases; J trimming: 6 bases; junction bases outside the gene matches: 4. The CDR3 is 14 residues long. Germline CDR1 and CDR2: SNHLY and FYNNEI. DNA for the CDR3: TGTGCCAGCAGTGAGGACAGGGCCGGTCAGCCCCAGCATTTT. This codes for CASSEDRAGQPQHF.

The rearrangement joins TRBV5-1 to TRBJ2-7; 8 nucleotides align to TRBD1. In germline, CDR1 is SGHRS, CDR2 YFSETQ. This CDR3 is built from 16 residues. V lost 4 bases, J lost 0 bases, and 9 bases stayed unmatched. In DNA, the CDR3 is TGCGCCAGCAGCAAGTCACCGGGACAGGACTCCTACGAGCAGTACTTC. Amino acid sequence: CASSKSPGQDSYEQYF.

The V call is TRBV29-1, the J call TRBJ1-2, with a tentative D call TRBD1 (6 bases). The CDR3 length is 15 residues. Germline V CDR1 and CDR2: SQVTM, ANQGSEA. Trimming took off 4 bases at V and 2 bases at J, with 17 bases between the two ends. In DNA form, the CDR3 reads TGCAGCGTTGTTGGAGGGGGGCCAACCAACTATGGCTACACCTTC. Translation gives CSVVGGGPTNYGYTF.

The chain carries TRBV5-1 and TRBJ2-7; D uncertain. Germline CDR1 and CDR2: SGHRS and YFSETQ. This CDR3 is built from 11 residues. Trimming took 1 base from V and 6 from J, leaving 5 bases between them. The CDR3 nucleotides read TGCGCCAGCAGCTTGACCGGCGAGCAGTACTTC. Translation gives CASSLTGEQYF. The whole variable domain, remainder taken from reference TRBV5-1 and TRBJ2-7, is KAGVTQTPRYLIKTRGQQVTLSCSPISGHRSVSWYQQTPGQGLQFLFEYFSETQRNKGNFPGRFSGRQFSNSRSEMNVSTLELGDSALYLCASSLTGEQYFGPGTRLTVT.

This chain joins TRBV5-1 and TRBJ2-3; 8 bases map to TRBD1. CDR3 length: 15 amino acids. With V trimmed by 6 bases and J by 0 bases, 6 bases remained unmatched. Germline V gives CDR1 SGHRS, CDR2 YFSETQ. The CDR3 protein is CASTSRDRSTDTQYF. The CDR3 nucleotides are TGCGCCAGCACGAGCCGGGACAGGAGCACAGATACGCAGTATTTT. Using reference TRBV5-1 and TRBJ2-3 for the parts outside the CDR3, the full variable domain is KAGVTQTPRYLIKTRGQQVTLSCSPISGHRSVSWYQQTPGQGLQFLFEYFSETQRNKGNFPGRFSGRQFSNSRSEMNVSTLELGDSALYLCASTSRDRSTDTQYFGPGTRLTVL.

The J gene is TRBJ1-6, the V gene TRBV10-1; 8 nucleotides line up with TRBD1. Germline V lookup: CDR1 WNHNN, CDR2 SYGVQD (reference sequence). CDR3 length: 15 residues. Losses at the gene ends were 10 bases for V and 7 bases for J; bases not matched to a gene: 12. CDR3 amino acids: CATTEDRVGNSPLHF. In DNA form, the CDR3 reads TGCGCCACCACCGAGGACAGGGTTGGCAATTCACCCCTCCACTTT.

V usage is TRBV9 and J usage is TRBJ2-1; D unclear. Trimming took 0 bases from V and 0 from J, leaving 7 bases between them. Germline V gene lookup returns CDR1 SGDLS and CDR2 YYNGEE. The CDR3 runs 15 residues. DNA of the CDR3: TGTGCCAGCAGCGTAGGGCCGAGCTCCTACAATGAGCAGTTCTTC. Translation gives CASSVGPSSYNEQFF.

The V gene is TRBV28, the J gene TRBJ2-1, with 12 bases identical to TRBD2. V was pared by 8 bases and J by 0 bases, with 5 bases of the junction left unmatched. The germline gives CDR1 MDHEN, CDR2 SYDVKM. CDR3 size: 16 residues. Here the CDR3 DNA reads TGTGCCAGCGGACTAGCGGGATCCCGCTCCTACAATGAGCAGTTCTTC. It is translated as CASGLAGSRSYNEQFF.

Written as DNA, the CDR3 is TGTGCCAGCTCACCTGGAGGACGGTGGGAGTCCTACACCTTC. Protein: CASSPGGRWESYTF. V gene TRBV18 combines with J gene TRBJ1-2; D gene unclear. This CDR3 is 14 amino acids long. CDR1 and CDR2 (germline): KGHSH, LQKENI. Trimming shortened V by 3 bases and J by 10 bases, and 18 bases separated the two germline ends.